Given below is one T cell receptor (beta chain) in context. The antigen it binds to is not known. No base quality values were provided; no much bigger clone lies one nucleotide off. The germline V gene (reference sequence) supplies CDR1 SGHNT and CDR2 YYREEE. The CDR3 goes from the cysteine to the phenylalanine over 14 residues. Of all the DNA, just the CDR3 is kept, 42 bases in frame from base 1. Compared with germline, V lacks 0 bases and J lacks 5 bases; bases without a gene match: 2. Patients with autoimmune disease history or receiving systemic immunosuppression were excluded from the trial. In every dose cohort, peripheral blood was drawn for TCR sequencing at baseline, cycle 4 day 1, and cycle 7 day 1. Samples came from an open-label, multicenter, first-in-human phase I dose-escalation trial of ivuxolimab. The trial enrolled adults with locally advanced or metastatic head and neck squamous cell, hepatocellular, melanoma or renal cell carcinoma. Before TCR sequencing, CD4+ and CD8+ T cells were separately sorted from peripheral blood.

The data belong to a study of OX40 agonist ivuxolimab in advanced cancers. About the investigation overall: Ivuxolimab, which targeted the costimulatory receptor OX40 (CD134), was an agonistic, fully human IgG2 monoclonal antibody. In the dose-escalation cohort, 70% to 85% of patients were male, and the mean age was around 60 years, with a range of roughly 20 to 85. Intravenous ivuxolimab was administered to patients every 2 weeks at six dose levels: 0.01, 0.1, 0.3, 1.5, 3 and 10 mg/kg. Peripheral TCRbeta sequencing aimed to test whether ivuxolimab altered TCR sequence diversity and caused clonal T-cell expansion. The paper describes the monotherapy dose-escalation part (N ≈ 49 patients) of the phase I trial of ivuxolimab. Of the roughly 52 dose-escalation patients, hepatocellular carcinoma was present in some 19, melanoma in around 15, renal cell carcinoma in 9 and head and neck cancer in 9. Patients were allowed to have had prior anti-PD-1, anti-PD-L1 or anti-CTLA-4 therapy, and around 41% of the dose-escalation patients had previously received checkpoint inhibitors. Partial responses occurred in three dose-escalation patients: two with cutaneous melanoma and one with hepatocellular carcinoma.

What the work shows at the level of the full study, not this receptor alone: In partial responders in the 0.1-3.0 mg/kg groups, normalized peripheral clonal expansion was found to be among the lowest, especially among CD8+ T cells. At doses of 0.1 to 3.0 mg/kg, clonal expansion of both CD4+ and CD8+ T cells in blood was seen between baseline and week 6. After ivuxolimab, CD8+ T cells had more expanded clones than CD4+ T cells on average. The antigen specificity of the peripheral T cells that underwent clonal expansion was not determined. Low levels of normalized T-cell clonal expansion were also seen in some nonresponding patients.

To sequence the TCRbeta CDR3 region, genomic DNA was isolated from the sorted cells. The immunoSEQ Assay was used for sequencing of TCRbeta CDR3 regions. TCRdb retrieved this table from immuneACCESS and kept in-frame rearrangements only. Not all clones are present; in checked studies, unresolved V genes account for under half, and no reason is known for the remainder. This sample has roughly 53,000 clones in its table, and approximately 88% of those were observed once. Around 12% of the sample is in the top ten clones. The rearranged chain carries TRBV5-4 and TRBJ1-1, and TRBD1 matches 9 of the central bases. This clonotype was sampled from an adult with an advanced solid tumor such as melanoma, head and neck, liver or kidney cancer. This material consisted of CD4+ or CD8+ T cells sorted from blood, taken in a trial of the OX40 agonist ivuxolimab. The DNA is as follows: TGTGCCAGCAGCTTGGAACAGGGGGCGACTGAAGCTTTCTTT. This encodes CASSLEQGATEAFF.